Presented here are 24 T cell receptor beta chains from one specimen sequenced in a study of T-cell reconstitution after alpha-beta-depleted transplantation in children. TCRbeta library preparation incorporated unique molecular identifiers. TCRdb re-called the PCR reads through MiXCR, storing one row per CDR3 protein. The sample lists 750,000 to 950,000 distinct CDR3 sequences, approximately 15% occurring once. The sequences come from PBMCs, mostly from graft donor cells, collected 360 days after TCRalphabeta/CD19-depleted stem cell transplant. The receptors stem from a male patient under 18 who had a stem cell transplant for acute lymphoblastic leukemia, so the T cells may come from the graft donor.

This clonotype has ten or more counts. The V gene is TRBV5-1, the J gene TRBJ2-5; maybe TRBD1 (6 bases). Trimming shortened V by 3 bases and J by 5 bases, and 11 bases separated the two germline ends. This CDR3 is built from 13 residues. Germline CDR1 and CDR2: SGHRS and YFSETQ. In DNA form, the CDR3 reads TGCGCCAGCAGCTGGGGGCTTACGGAGACCCAGTACTTC. It yields the protein CASSWGLTETQYF.

The genes are TRBV30 and TRBJ2-7; D gene uncertain. The CDR3 is 13 amino acids. Per germline, CDR1 GTSNPN and CDR2 SVGIG (reference sequence). V gave up 2 bases and J gave up 1 base, with 9 bases separating them. The CDR3 DNA follows: TGTGCCTGGAGTTTTGGGGTTTCCTACGAGCAGTACTTC. It encodes CAWSFGVSYEQYF. The whole variable domain, remainder taken from reference TRBV30 and TRBJ2-7, is SQTIHQWPATLVQPVGSPLSLECTVEGTSNPNLYWYRQAAGRGLQLLFYSVGIGQISSEVPQNLSASRPQDRQFILSSKKLLLSDSGFYLCAWSFGVSYEQYFGPGTRLTVT.

This chain joins TRBV18 and TRBJ2-5; D is unresolved. The ends were cut back, 4 bases at V and 1 base at J, with 13 bases in the middle. CDR1 is KGHSH and CDR2 is LQKENI in the germline V gene. The CDR3 contains 15 residues. This CDR3 reads CASSLRLGIQETQYF. CDR3 in DNA: TGTGCCAGCTCACTAAGACTGGGGATCCAAGAGACCCAGTACTTC. The full variable domain, its missing parts supplied by reference TRBV18 and TRBJ2-5, is NAGVMQNPRHLVRRRGQEARLRCSPMKGHSHVYWYRQLPEEGLKFMVYLQKENIIDESGMPKERFSAEFPKEGPSILRIQQVVRGDSAAYFCASSLRLGIQETQYFGPGTRLLVL.

This clonotype was counted many times. The chain couples TRBV7-9 to TRBJ1-6; 7 bases align to TRBD1. This CDR3 comprises 14 residues. Germline V gene sequence: CDR1 SEHNR, CDR2 FQNEAQ (reference sequence). Unmatched junction bases numbered 6, after V lost 7 bases and J lost 6 bases. The CDR3 DNA is TGTGCCAGCAAGCGACAGGGACCTAATTCACCCCTCCACTTT. Protein sequence: CASKRQGPNSPLHF.

This clonotype appeared a few times. The chain joins TRBV27 to TRBJ2-1; the D is unclear. The CDR3 contains 14 residues. Germline-derived CDR1 and CDR2 are MNHEY and SMNVEV (reference sequence). Between the trimmed V and J ends, which lost 6 bases and 4 bases, there was a span of 13 bases. The CDR3 loop is CASRGIPGYNEQFF. The DNA for the CDR3 is TGTGCCAGCAGAGGCATTCCGGGTTACAATGAGCAGTTCTTC.

This chain uses TRBV11-2 with TRBJ2-5; TRBD1 might be the D (5 bases). The CDR3 length is 16 residues. Trimming pared 5 bases from V and 4 bases from J, leaving 20 bases between. CDR1 and CDR2 from the germline V gene are SGHAT and FQNNGV. The CDR3 nucleotides are TGTGCCAGCAGCCAGCGACAGTATAGTCTAGTAGAGACCCAGTACTTC. It encodes CASSQRQYSLVETQYF.

This clonotype was detected many times. The chain is built from TRBV12-3 or TRBV12-4 and TRBJ2-5; D perhaps matches TRBD2 (6 bases). The CDR3 runs to 14 residues. V was cut by 7 bases and J by 1 base, with 13 bases left in between. This chain's CDR3 is CASTRDSPQETQYF. As DNA, the CDR3 is TGTGCCAGCACCCGGGACTCCCCCCAAGAGACCCAGTACTTC.

This clonotype was counted between two and nine times. The chain has TRBV7-9 and TRBJ1-2; D not resolved. Germline V gene data show CDR1 as SEHNR and CDR2 as FQNEAQ (reference sequence). The CDR3 has 14 residues. V was trimmed by 3 bases and J by 5 bases, leaving 13 bases between them. This CDR3 is CASSFGSGQYGYTF. Written as DNA, the CDR3 is TGTGCCAGCAGCTTTGGTTCAGGCCAATATGGCTACACCTTC.

This clonotype was found a few times. V and J are TRBV15 and TRBJ2-7; TRBD1 is a possible D gene (5 bases). Germline CDR1 is LNHNV and CDR2 is YYDKDF (reference sequence). This CDR3 has 15 residues. Trimming left V 1 base short and J 0 bases short, with 10 bases between. The CDR3 spells CATSRVETDSYEQYF. The CDR3 nucleotides read TGTGCCACCAGCAGAGTTGAGACAGACTCCTACGAGCAGTACTTC.

The CDR3 protein is CASSGGPGGPEGGEQFF. The CDR3 coding sequence is TGCGCCAGCAGCGGGGGGCCGGGGGGACCAGAGGGTGGTGAGCAGTTCTTC. The chain employs TRBV5-1 and TRBJ2-1, with a tentative D call TRBD2 (7 bases). The germline V gene has CDR1 SGHRS and CDR2 YFSETQ. The CDR3 is 17 residues long. The V end was cut by 4 bases, the J end by 9 bases, with 26 bases between. The complete variable domain, with remaining parts taken from reference TRBV5-1 and TRBJ2-1, reads KAGVTQTPRYLIKTRGQQVTLSCSPISGHRSVSWYQQTPGQGLQFLFEYFSETQRNKGNFPGRFSGRQFSNSRSEMNVSTLELGDSALYLCASSGGPGGPEGGEQFFGPGTRLTVL.

The chain has TRBV12-3 or TRBV12-4 and TRBJ2-7, with D perhaps matching TRBD2 (6 bases). CDR3 length: 17 amino acids. V lost 5 bases to trimming and J lost 2 bases, with 22 bases between them. The CDR3 DNA reads TGTGCCAGCAGTCCCCGGGGGTCAGGGATTCCACCCTACGAGCAGTACTTC. This sequence encodes CASSPRGSGIPPYEQYF.

This clonotype was seen only a few times. The chain couples TRBV27 to TRBJ2-1, with a tentative D call TRBD2 (6 bases). In germline, CDR1 is MNHEY, CDR2 SMNVEV (reference sequence). The CDR3 loop spans 12 amino acids. With 3 bases removed from V and 9 bases from J, the gap between germline ends came to 9 bases. The CDR3 DNA sequence: TGTGCCAGCAGTTTCGGGCGGGGTGAGCAGTTCTTC. Translating it yields CASSFGRGEQFF.

This chain connects TRBV7-3 to TRBJ2-1; 9 bases match TRBD2. This CDR3 contains 19 residues. From germline, CDR1 is SGHTA and CDR2 FQGTGA. J gave up 2 bases and V 1 base, and 12 bases lay outside the gene matches. CDR3 sequence reads: CASSLIHYTREGPYNEQFF. CDR3 bases: TGTGCCAGCAGCTTAATACATTATACGCGGGAGGGCCCCTACAATGAGCAGTTCTTC.

The sample holds many counts of this clonotype. V usage is TRBV5-1 and J usage is TRBJ2-1; D possibly corresponds to TRBD2 (5 bases). V was shortened by 0 bases and J by 7 bases, with 11 bases between the two germline ends. The CDR3 has 14 amino acids. Germline CDR1 is SGHRS and CDR2 is YFSETQ. CDR3 sequence reads: CASSLVVASNEQFF. The CDR3 region has the DNA TGCGCCAGCAGCTTGGTAGTAGCGAGTAATGAGCAGTTCTTC. Supplemented by reference TRBV5-1 and TRBJ2-1, the full variable domain reads KAGVTQTPRYLIKTRGQQVTLSCSPISGHRSVSWYQQTPGQGLQFLFEYFSETQRNKGNFPGRFSGRQFSNSRSEMNVSTLELGDSALYLCASSLVVASNEQFFGPGTRLTVL.

The chain carries TRBV20-1 and TRBJ1-5; D may be TRBD1 (5 bases). V gave up 4 bases and J gave up 2 bases, with 12 bases separating them. In germline, CDR1 is DFQATT, CDR2 SNEGSKA (reference sequence). This CDR3 has 14 residues. This chain's CDR3 is CSAIQGAGNQPQHF. The CDR3 bases are TGCAGTGCTATCCAGGGAGCGGGCAATCAGCCCCAGCATTTT.

A few counts support this clonotype. The chain joins TRBV7-8 to TRBJ2-1, with 8 bases identical to TRBD2. The CDR3 covers 18 residues. The germline CDR1 and CDR2 sequences are SGHVS and FQNEAQ. After removal of 2 bases from V and 2 bases from J, the junction contained 11 bases not matched to a gene. CDR3 protein: CASSLLVAGRKTYNEQFF. The CDR3 DNA sequence: TGTGCCAGCAGCTTACTGGTAGCGGGAAGGAAGACCTACAATGAGCAGTTCTTC. The entire variable domain, with the rest obtained from reference TRBV7-8 and TRBJ2-1, is as follows: GAGVSQSPRYKVAKRGQDVALRCDPISGHVSLFWYQQALGQGPEFLTYFQNEAQLDKSGLPSDRFFAERPEGSVSTLKIQRTQQEDSAVYLCASSLLVAGRKTYNEQFFGPGTRLTVL.

The chain employs TRBV4-1 and TRBJ2-7; 9 nucleotides agree with TRBD1. The better agreement between TRBJ2-1 and the DNA end casts doubt on the J call. Germline CDR1 is MGHRA and CDR2 is YSYEKL. The CDR3 is 15 residues long. CDR3 amino acids: CASSHHGQGPGEQFF. DNA for the CDR3: TGCGCCAGCAGCCACCATGGACAGGGGCCGGGCGAGCAGTTCTTC.

This clonotype was detected many times. The chain employs TRBV4-1 and TRBJ2-7; D gene unclear. The CDR3 contains 13 residues. The V end lost 1 base, the J end lost 5 bases, and 9 bases lay between the germline ends. Germline loops: CDR1 MGHRA, CDR2 YSYEKL. The CDR3 reads CASSQARLNEQYF. The DNA of the CDR3 is TGCGCCAGCAGCCAAGCCCGACTTAACGAGCAGTACTTC.

This clonotype showed up just a few times. The gene calls are TRBV5-5 and TRBJ2-1; TRBD2 agrees at 12 bases. The CDR3 has 16 amino acids. V lost 3 bases to trimming and J lost 6 bases; unmatched junction nucleotides: 7. CDR1 is SGHKS and CDR2 is YYEKEE in the germline V gene (reference sequence). The CDR3 coding sequence is TGTGCCAGCAGCTACCGACTAGCGGGAGTATTCAATGAGCAGTTCTTC. Protein: CASSYRLAGVFNEQFF. Filled out from reference TRBV5-5 and TRBJ2-1, the complete variable domain reads DAGVTQSPTHLIKTRGQQVTLRCSPISGHKSVSWYQQVLGQGPQFIFQYYEKEERGRGNFPDRFSARQFPNYSSELNVNALLLGDSALYLCASSYRLAGVFNEQFFGPGTRLTVL.

The chain uses TRBV6-1 and TRBJ2-3; no firm D call. From germline, CDR1 is MNHNS and CDR2 SASEGT. This CDR3 has 14 residues. V shed 6 bases and J shed 4 bases, with 14 bases lying between them. The CDR3 DNA reads as TGTGCCAGCAGCCAGCCGGGCCTGCCAGATACGCAGTATTTT. Translated: CASSQPGLPDTQYF.

At least ten counts were recorded for this clonotype. V is TRBV3-1 and J is TRBJ2-3; 8 bases match TRBD2. This CDR3 has 16 amino acids. Germline CDR1 reads LGHDT; CDR2 reads YNNKEL (reference sequence). Trimming cost V 4 bases and J 5 bases; bases outside gene matches: 11. The CDR3, as DNA: TGTGCCAGCAGCCCTAGGGGGACTAGTCCTAGAGATACGCAGTATTTT. It is translated as CASSPRGTSPRDTQYF.

This clonotype was recorded a few times. The CDR3 sequence: CASSFSTGGSLVGGYTF. The CDR3, as DNA: TGTGCCAGCAGTTTTTCGACAGGGGGTAGTTTAGTAGGTGGCTACACCTTC. The chain combines TRBV6-5 with TRBJ1-2, with 9 bases matching TRBD1. This CDR3 has 17 residues. V lost 4 bases, J lost 7 bases, and 16 bases stayed unmatched. CDR1 MNHEY and CDR2 SVGAGI come from the germline V gene.

There are many counts of this clonotype. The chain uses TRBV7-8 and TRBJ2-1, with D maybe TRBD2 (6 bases). V lost 4 bases and J 3 bases, leaving 16 bases between the germline ends. There are 16 residues in the CDR3. Germline CDR1 is SGHVS and CDR2 is FQNEAQ. CDR3 in amino acids: CASSSIVGSGYNEQFF. DNA for the CDR3: TGTGCCAGCAGCTCTATCGTTGGTAGCGGCTACAATGAGCAGTTCTTC. Combining the CDR3 with reference TRBV7-8 and TRBJ2-1 gives the whole variable domain GAGVSQSPRYKVAKRGQDVALRCDPISGHVSLFWYQQALGQGPEFLTYFQNEAQLDKSGLPSDRFFAERPEGSVSTLKIQRTQQEDSAVYLCASSSIVGSGYNEQFFGPGTRLTVL.

This clonotype was counted between two and nine times. V usage is TRBV4-1 and J usage is TRBJ2-7; 12 bases match TRBD2. This CDR3 contains 17 residues. Germline V gene lookup returns CDR1 MGHRA and CDR2 YSYEKL. The ends lost 1 base at V and 3 bases at J; junction bases unmatched: 7. The CDR3 reads CASSQVASGRALYEQYF. CDR3 DNA sequence: TGCGCCAGCAGCCAAGTGGCTAGCGGGAGGGCCCTCTACGAGCAGTACTTC.